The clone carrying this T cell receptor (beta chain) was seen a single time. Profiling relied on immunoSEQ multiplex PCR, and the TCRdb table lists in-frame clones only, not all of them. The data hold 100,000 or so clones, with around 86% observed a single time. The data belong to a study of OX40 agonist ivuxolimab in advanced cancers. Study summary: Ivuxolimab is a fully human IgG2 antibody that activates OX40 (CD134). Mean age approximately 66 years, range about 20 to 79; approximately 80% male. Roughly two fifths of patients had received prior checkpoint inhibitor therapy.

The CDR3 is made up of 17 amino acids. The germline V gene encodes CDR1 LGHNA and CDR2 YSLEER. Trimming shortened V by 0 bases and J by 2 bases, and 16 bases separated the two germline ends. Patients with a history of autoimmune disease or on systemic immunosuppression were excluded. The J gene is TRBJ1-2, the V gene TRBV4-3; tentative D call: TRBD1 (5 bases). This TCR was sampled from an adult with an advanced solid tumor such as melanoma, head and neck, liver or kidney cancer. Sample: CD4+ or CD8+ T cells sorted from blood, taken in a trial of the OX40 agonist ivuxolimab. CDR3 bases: TGCGCCAGCAGCCAAGAAGGATCGGGACGAAGGAACTATGGCTACACCTTC. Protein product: CASSQEGSGRRNYGYTF.